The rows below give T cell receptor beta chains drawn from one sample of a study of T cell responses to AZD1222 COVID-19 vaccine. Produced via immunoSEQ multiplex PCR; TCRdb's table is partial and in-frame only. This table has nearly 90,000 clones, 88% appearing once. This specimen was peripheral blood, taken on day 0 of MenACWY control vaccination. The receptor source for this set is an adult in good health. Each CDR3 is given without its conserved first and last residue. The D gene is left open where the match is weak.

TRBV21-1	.	ASSKEGSGANVLT
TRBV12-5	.	ASGLGVYNEQF
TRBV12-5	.	ASGLAYPGTHGYT
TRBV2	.	ASSSRVDTEAF
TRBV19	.	ASSIVSELVRRDSNQPQH
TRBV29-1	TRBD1	SVEGQGAYEQY
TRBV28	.	ASSLLGPPSSQETQY
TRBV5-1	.	ASSLGGMNTEAF
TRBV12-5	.	ASGLSKGAEAF
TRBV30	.	AWSVSGNGGYT